Listed below are T cell receptor beta chains from one sample, sequenced in a study of blood T cell repertoires in COVID-19. The protocol was immunoSEQ multiplex PCR, while the TCRdb copy is restricted to in-frame clones and leaves out a portion. The table lists more than 250,000 clones, 65% to 90% of them singletons, with about 9.4% in the top ten. The sample consisted of PBMCs or T cells enriched from blood (not recorded which). The receptors stem from a woman in her late teens or twenties who had recovered from COVID-19. Each CDR3 is given with its conserved first and last residue. The D gene is left open where the match is weak. The size of a clone is reported for some rows only, either as once, few or many, or as a class for expanded clones.

.	TRBV6-6	TRBJ2-7	TRBD1	TGTGCCAGCACCCAGACAGGGTCCACCTACGAGCAGTACTTC	CASTQTGSTYEQYF
.	TRBV29-1	TRBJ2-5	TRBD1	TGCAGCGTTGAACTTTGGCAGGGGGCAGGAGAGACCCAGTACTTC	CSVELWQGAGETQYF
.	TRBV2	TRBJ1-4	.	TGTGCCAGCAGTGAAGGGACATATACTGAAAAACTGTTTTTT	CASSEGTYTEKLFF
.	TRBV29-1	TRBJ1-3	.	TGCAGCGTTGCCCTTGAAGGAGACACCATATATTTT	CSVALEGDTIYF
.	TRBV12-3/TRBV12-4	TRBJ1-5	.	TGTGCCAGCAGTTTAAGGGAGGGTCAGCCCCAGCATTTT	CASSLREGQPQHF
.	TRBV24-1	TRBJ1-1	TRBD1	TGTGCCACCAGTAGAGGACAGGACACTGAAGCTTTCTTT	CATSRGQDTEAFF
.	TRBV21-1	TRBJ1-2	.	TGTGCCAGCAGCAAAGCTGATCCGACAGGGGGCTATGGCTACACCTTC	CASSKADPTGGYGYTF
.	TRBV28	TRBJ1-3	.	TGTGCCAGCAGTTTAGGGCCGGGAAACACCATATATTTT	CASSLGPGNTIYF
.	TRBV19	TRBJ1-1	.	TGTGCCAGTAGCCACATAAACACTGAAGCTTTCTTT	CASSHINTEAFF
few	TRBV27	TRBJ2-7	.	TGTGCCAGTTCCATCCCGGGCTACGAGCAGTACTTC	CASSIPGYEQYF
.	TRBV5-1	TRBJ2-5	.	TGCGCCAGCAGCTTGGCAAGCGAGGAGACCCAGTACTTC	CASSLASEETQYF
.	TRBV11-2	TRBJ1-2	.	TGTGCCAGCAGCACCCTGGGCGCTACTCAGAGGGACTATGGCTACACCTTC	CASSTLGATQRDYGYTF